One and the same sample provided the 18 T cell receptor beta chains below, sequenced in a study of cytotoxic CD8 clonotypes in ibrutinib-treated CLL. Method: immunoSEQ multiplex PCR; TCRdb's copy keeps in-frame clones and lacks some. The data hold roughly 130,000 clones, with around 93% observed a single time. The sample in question was PBMCs, obtained after 12 months of ibrutinib treatment. These receptor sequences come from a human donor with chronic lymphocytic leukemia.

The rearrangement uses TRBV7-3 and TRBJ2-5, with 12 bases aligning to TRBD1. V lost 2 bases to trimming and J lost 5 bases; unmatched junction nucleotides: 6. CDR3 length: 16 amino acids. CDR1 SGHTA and CDR2 FQGTGA come from the germline V gene. The CDR3: CASSLGTGGSFETQYF. CDR3 DNA sequence: TGTGCCAGCAGCTTAGGGACAGGGGGCTCATTTGAGACCCAGTACTTC.

The rearrangement uses TRBV7-2 and TRBJ2-1; D may be TRBD1 or TRBD2 (5 bases each). Germline CDR1 is SGHTA and CDR2 is FQGNSA. The length of the CDR3 is 15 residues. V shed 1 base and J shed 5 bases, with 12 bases lying between them. CDR3 loop: CASSLDRGGNNEQFF. CDR3 sequence (DNA): TGTGCCAGCAGCTTAGATCGTGGGGGAAACAATGAGCAGTTCTTC.

The CDR3 DNA reads TGTGCCAGCAGTTTCCCGACAGGGGTGAACACTGAAGCTTTCTTT. Translated, it gives CASSFPTGVNTEAFF. This chain uses TRBV6-6 with TRBJ1-1; 8 nucleotides align to TRBD1. Trimming took 4 bases from V and 0 from J; bases not matched to a gene: 4. CDR1 is MNHNY, CDR2 SVGAGI, per germline (reference sequence). This CDR3 comprises 15 residues.

The rearrangement uses TRBV7-9 and TRBJ1-3; no definite D call. The length of the CDR3 is 16 residues. Trimming took off 1 base at V and 0 bases at J, with 10 bases between the two ends. Germline V CDR1 and CDR2: SEHNR, FQNEAQ (reference sequence). Here the CDR3 reads CASSLGFEASGNTIYF. In DNA, the CDR3 is TGTGCCAGCAGCTTAGGGTTCGAGGCCTCTGGAAACACCATATATTTT.

This chain joins TRBV6-6 and TRBJ2-7, with D perhaps matching TRBD2 (6 bases). Looked up from germline, CDR1 is MNHNY and CDR2 is SVGAGI (reference sequence). Between the trimmed V and J ends, which lost 4 bases and 3 bases, there was a span of 13 bases. The CDR3 has 14 amino acids. The CDR3 nucleotides read TGTGCCAGCAGTTCGGGGGACGGACGCTACGAGCAGTACTTC. Protein sequence: CASSSGDGRYEQYF.

The CDR3 bases are TGTGCCAGCAGCTTATCCTCCTCGGGGCAGGGGTATGGCTACACCTTC. This codes for CASSLSSSGQGYGYTF. The chain uses TRBV11-2 and TRBJ1-2, with D possibly being TRBD1 (6 bases). The germline V gene has CDR1 SGHAT and CDR2 FQNNGV. Trimming cost V 2 bases and J 5 bases, with 18 bases left between them. The CDR3 extends over 16 amino acids.

In its sample, this clone was seen a few times. The chain recombines TRBV11-2 with TRBJ1-1, with D unresolved. The germline V gene encodes CDR1 SGHAT and CDR2 FQNNGV. V was trimmed by 0 bases and J by 1 base, leaving 3 bases between them. The CDR3 sequence is 13 residues long. DNA for the CDR3: TGTGCCAGCAGCTTAGAGGGGAACACTGAAGCTTTCTTT. As protein: CASSLEGNTEAFF.

This clone was counted only a few times. J is TRBJ2-3 and V is TRBV5-4; 12 bases match TRBD2. The CDR3 consists of 17 residues. Germline V gives CDR1 SGHNT, CDR2 YYREEE (reference sequence). Trimming removed 6 bases from V and 6 bases from J; junction bases left unmatched: 14. This CDR3 is CASTIQLAGGAVDTQYF. The CDR3 region has the DNA TGTGCCAGCACCATTCAGCTAGCGGGAGGGGCGGTCGATACGCAGTATTTT.

Regarding this clone: Other DNA variants within this sample encode the same CDR3. The V call is TRBV7-9, the J call TRBJ2-1; D is unclear. Germline values: CDR1 SEHNR, CDR2 FQNEAQ (reference sequence). Trimming removed 2 bases from V and 7 bases from J, with 6 bases in between. The CDR3 is 12 residues long. In DNA form, the CDR3 reads TGTGCCAGCAGCTTAATTTCGAATGAGCAGTTCTTC. It translates to CASSLISNEQFF.

This clone was found a few times. The chain links TRBV10-3 to TRBJ2-3, with D perhaps being TRBD1 or TRBD2 (5 bases each). V lost 0 bases, J lost 0 bases, and 16 bases lay in between. The germline V gene encodes CDR1 ENHRY and CDR2 SYGVKD. This CDR3 contains 18 residues. Written as DNA, the CDR3 is TGTGCCATCAGTGAGTCCTATCAGCGGACAACGAGCACAGATACGCAGTATTTT. It encodes CAISESYQRTTSTDTQYF.

V usage is TRBV10-3 and J usage is TRBJ1-1; TRBD1 might be the D (5 bases). Per the germline V gene, CDR1 is ENHRY and CDR2 is SYGVKD. V lost 7 bases, J lost 0 bases, and 9 bases lay in between. This CDR3 has 13 residues. The CDR3 nucleotides read TGTGCCATCATGGGGCAGATGAACACTGAAGCTTTCTTT. Its translation is CAIMGQMNTEAFF.

J is TRBJ2-1 and V is TRBV19; no clear D. CDR1 is LNHDA and CDR2 is SQIVND in the germline V gene (reference sequence). CDR3 length: 15 residues. The V end lost 3 bases, the J end lost 5 bases, and 14 bases lay between the germline ends. Here the CDR3 DNA reads TGTGCCAGTAGTATCCCTCGCAACGGTCACAATGAGCAGTTCTTC. Its translation is CASSIPRNGHNEQFF.

The chain recombines TRBV19 with TRBJ2-7, with D unresolved. The CDR3 covers 15 residues. CDR1 and CDR2 (germline): LNHDA, SQIVND (reference sequence). The germline V and J ends were trimmed by 0 bases and 2 bases, with 11 bases remaining between them. The CDR3 spells CASSIDLDRAYEQYF. The CDR3 coding sequence is TGTGCCAGTAGTATAGATCTTGACCGAGCCTACGAGCAGTACTTC.

The chain combines TRBV5-1 with TRBJ2-3, with 9 bases lining up with TRBD2. This CDR3 contains 15 residues. V gave up 0 bases and J gave up 4 bases; unmatched junction bases: 3. Germline-derived CDR1 and CDR2 are SGHRS and YFSETQ. The CDR3 sequence is CASSLGGRASDTQYF. The DNA of the CDR3 is TGCGCCAGCAGCTTGGGCGGGAGGGCCTCAGATACGCAGTATTTT.

In its sample, this clone was seen a few times. The V and J genes are TRBV27 and TRBJ2-2; D uncertain. Germline V gene sequence: CDR1 MNHEY, CDR2 SMNVEV (reference sequence). The CDR3 runs 14 residues. V gave up 3 bases and J gave up 1 base, with 6 bases separating them. CDR3 in DNA: TGTGCCAGCAGTTTGGGTGTGAACACCGGGGAGCTGTTTTTT. This encodes CASSLGVNTGELFF.

This clone has a single count. The chain recombines TRBV28 with TRBJ2-5, with D possibly TRBD2 on 6 matching bases. Trimming cost V 6 bases and J 3 bases, with 14 bases left between them. Looked up from germline, CDR1 is MDHEN and CDR2 is SYDVKM. The CDR3 totals 14 residues. The CDR3 coding sequence is TGTGCCAGCAGCCCGGACTACGGAAAAGAGACCCAGTACTTC. This sequence encodes CASSPDYGKETQYF. The entire variable domain, with the rest obtained from reference TRBV28 and TRBJ2-5, is as follows: DVKVTQSSRYLVKRTGEKVFLECVQDMDHENMFWYRQDPGLGLRLIYFSYDVKMKEKGDIPEGYSVSREKKERFSLILESASTNQTSMYLCASSPDYGKETQYFGPGTRLLVL.

The table lists this clone with a few counts. The V gene is TRBV9, the J gene TRBJ1-2; D not resolved. CDR3 length: 13 amino acids. CDR1 and CDR2 (germline): SGDLS, YYNGEE. Deletions cut 0 bases from V and 4 bases from J, with 7 bases between. In DNA form, the CDR3 reads TGTGCCAGCAGCGTAGTCGGCTTCTATGGCTACACCTTC. It specifies CASSVVGFYGYTF.

The chain joins TRBV5-4 to TRBJ2-7, with a possible D match to TRBD2 (5 bases). Trimming cost V 3 bases and J 0 bases, with 10 bases left between them. The germline V gene encodes CDR1 SGHNT and CDR2 YYREEE (reference sequence). This CDR3 spans 14 amino acids. CDR3: CASSSEVSSYEQYF. In DNA, the CDR3 is TGTGCCAGCAGCTCGGAGGTCAGCTCCTACGAGCAGTACTTC.